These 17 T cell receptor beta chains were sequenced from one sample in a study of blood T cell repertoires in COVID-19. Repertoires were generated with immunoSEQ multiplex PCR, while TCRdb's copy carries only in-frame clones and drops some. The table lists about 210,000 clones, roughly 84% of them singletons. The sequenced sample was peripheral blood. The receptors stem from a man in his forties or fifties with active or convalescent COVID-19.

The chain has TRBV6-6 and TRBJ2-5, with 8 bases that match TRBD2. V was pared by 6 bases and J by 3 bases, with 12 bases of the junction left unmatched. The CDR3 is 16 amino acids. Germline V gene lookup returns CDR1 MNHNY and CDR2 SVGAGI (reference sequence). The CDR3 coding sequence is TGTGCCAGCAGCCCTTTATCGGGACTAGTAAAAGAGACCCAGTACTTC. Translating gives CASSPLSGLVKETQYF.

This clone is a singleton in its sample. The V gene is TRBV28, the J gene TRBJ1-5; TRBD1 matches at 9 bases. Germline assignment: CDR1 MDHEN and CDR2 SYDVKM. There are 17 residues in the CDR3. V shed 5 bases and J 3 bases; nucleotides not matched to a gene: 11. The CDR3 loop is CASSDRGQGLDNQPQHF. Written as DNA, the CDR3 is TGTGCCAGCAGTGATAGGGGACAGGGATTGGACAATCAGCCCCAGCATTTT.

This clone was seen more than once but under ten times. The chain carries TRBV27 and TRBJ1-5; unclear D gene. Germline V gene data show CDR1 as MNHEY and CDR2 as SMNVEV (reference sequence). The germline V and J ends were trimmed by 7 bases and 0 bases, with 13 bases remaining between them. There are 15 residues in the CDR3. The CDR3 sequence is CASKMTSLSNQPQHF. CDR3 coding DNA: TGTGCCAGCAAAATGACAAGCCTTAGCAATCAGCCCCAGCATTTT.

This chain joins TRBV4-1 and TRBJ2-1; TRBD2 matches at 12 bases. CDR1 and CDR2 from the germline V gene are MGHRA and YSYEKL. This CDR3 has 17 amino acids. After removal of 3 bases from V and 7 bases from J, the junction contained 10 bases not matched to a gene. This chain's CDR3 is CASSQANLAGGHNEQFF. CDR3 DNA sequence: TGCGCCAGCAGCCAGGCTAACCTAGCGGGGGGGCATAATGAGCAGTTCTTC.

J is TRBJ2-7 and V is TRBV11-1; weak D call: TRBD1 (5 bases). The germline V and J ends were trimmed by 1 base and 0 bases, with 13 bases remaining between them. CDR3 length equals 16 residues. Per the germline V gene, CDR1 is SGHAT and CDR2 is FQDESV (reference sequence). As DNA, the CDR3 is TGTGCCAGCAGCTTAGGTCGTCAGGGCCTCTCCTACGAGCAGTACTTC. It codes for CASSLGRQGLSYEQYF.

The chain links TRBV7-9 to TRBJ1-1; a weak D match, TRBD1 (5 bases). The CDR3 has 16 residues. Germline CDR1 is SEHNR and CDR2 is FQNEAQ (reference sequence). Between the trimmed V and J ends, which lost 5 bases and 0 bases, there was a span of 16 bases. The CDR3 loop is CASSRMKQALNTEAFF. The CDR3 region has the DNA TGTGCCAGCAGCCGGATGAAACAGGCCCTGAACACTGAAGCTTTCTTT.

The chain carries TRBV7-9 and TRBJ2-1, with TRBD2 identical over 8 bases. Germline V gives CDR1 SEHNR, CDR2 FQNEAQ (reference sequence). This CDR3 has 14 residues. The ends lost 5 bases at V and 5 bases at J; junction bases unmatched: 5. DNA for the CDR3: TGTGCCAGCAGCCAAGCGGGGGCTAACAATGAGCAGTTCTTC. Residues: CASSQAGANNEQFF.

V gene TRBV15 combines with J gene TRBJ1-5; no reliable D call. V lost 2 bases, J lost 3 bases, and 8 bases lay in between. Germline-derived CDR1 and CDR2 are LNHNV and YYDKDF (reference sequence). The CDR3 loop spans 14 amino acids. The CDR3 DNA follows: TGTGCCACCAGCAGATCCGCGGCCAATCAGCCCCAGCATTTT. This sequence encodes CATSRSAANQPQHF. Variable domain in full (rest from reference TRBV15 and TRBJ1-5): DAMVIQNPRYQVTQFGKPVTLSCSQTLNHNVMYWYQQKSSQAPKLLFHYYDKDFNNEADTPDNFQSRRPNTSFCFLDIRSPGLGDTAMYLCATSRSAANQPQHFGDGTRLSIL.

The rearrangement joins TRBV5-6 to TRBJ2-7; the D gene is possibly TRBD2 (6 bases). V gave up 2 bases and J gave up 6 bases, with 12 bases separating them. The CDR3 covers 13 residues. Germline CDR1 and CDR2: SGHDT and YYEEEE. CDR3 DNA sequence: TGTGCCAGCAGCTTCGGGGGAAGGGGCGAGCAGTACGTC. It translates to CASSFGGRGEQYV.

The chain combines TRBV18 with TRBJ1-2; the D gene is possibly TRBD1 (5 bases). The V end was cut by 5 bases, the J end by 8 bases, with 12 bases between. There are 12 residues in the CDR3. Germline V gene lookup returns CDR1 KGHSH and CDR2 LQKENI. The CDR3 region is CASSSGGNGYTF. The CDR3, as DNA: TGTGCCAGCTCATCGGGGGGAAACGGCTACACCTTC. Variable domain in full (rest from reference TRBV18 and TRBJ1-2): NAGVMQNPRHLVRRRGQEARLRCSPMKGHSHVYWYRQLPEEGLKFMVYLQKENIIDESGMPKERFSAEFPKEGPSILRIQQVVRGDSAAYFCASSSGGNGYTFGSGTRLTVV.

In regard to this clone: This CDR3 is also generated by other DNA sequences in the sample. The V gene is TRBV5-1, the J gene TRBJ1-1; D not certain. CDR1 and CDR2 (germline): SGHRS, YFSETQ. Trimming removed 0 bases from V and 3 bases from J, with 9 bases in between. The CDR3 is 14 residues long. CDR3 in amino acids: CASSLDPEDTEAFF. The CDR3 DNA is TGCGCCAGCAGCTTGGACCCCGAGGACACTGAAGCTTTCTTT. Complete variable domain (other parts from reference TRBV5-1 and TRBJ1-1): KAGVTQTPRYLIKTRGQQVTLSCSPISGHRSVSWYQQTPGQGLQFLFEYFSETQRNKGNFPGRFSGRQFSNSRSEMNVSTLELGDSALYLCASSLDPEDTEAFFGQGTRLTVV.

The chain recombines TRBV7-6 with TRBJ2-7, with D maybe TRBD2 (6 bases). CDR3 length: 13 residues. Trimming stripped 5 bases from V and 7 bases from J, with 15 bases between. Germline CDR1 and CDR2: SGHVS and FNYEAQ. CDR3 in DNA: TGTGCCAGCAGCAAACTAGCTCCGGGGGAGCAGTACTTC. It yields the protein CASSKLAPGEQYF.

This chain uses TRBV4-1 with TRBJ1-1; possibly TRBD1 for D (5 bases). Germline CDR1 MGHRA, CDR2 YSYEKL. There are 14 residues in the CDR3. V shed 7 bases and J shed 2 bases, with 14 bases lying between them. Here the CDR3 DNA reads TGCGCCAGCACCCCCGGGCAGGGAAACACTGAAGCTTTCTTT. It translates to CASTPGQGNTEAFF.

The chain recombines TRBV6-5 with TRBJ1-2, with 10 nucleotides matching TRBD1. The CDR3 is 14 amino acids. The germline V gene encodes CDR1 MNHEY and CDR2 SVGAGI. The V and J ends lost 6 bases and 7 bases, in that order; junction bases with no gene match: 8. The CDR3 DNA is TGTGCCAGCAGGCTGACAGGGGGCGCGGCTGGCTACACCTTC. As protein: CASRLTGGAAGYTF.

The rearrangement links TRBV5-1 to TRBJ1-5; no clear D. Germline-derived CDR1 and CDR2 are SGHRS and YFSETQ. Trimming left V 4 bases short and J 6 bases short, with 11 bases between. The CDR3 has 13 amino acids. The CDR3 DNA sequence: TGCGCCAGCAGCCCCGAGCCGGGTCAGCCCCAGCATTTT. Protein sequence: CASSPEPGQPQHF.

This CDR3 is CASSLSGAGRTEAFF. The CDR3 nucleotides are TGTGCCAGCAGTTTATCGGGGGCAGGGCGTACTGAAGCTTTCTTT. The rearrangement joins TRBV27 to TRBJ1-1; the D gene is possibly TRBD1 (6 bases). The CDR3 has 15 residues. The germline V and J ends were trimmed by 0 bases and 5 bases, with 13 bases remaining between them. Germline CDR1 is MNHEY and CDR2 is SMNVEV (reference sequence).

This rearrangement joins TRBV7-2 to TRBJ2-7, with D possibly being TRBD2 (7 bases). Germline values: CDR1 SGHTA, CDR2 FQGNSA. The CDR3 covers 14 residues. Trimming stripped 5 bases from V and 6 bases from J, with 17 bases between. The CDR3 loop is CASSLHGGLGEQYV. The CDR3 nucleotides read TGTGCCAGCAGCCTCCACGGGGGGCTGGGCGAGCAGTACGTC.